The 19 T cell receptor beta chains presented below share a single source sample, sequenced in a study of cytomegalovirus exposure and HLA in healthy donors. 13 Jbeta primers and 60 Vbeta primers were used for the PCR. The repertoire was sequenced with immunoSEQ multiplex PCR; TCRdb's copy has only in-frame clones and lacks some. The sample data list around 140,000 clones. Sequences were obtained from PBMCs. The receptors originated from a male donor in good health and CMV-seronegative.

V usage is TRBV30 and J usage is TRBJ1-5, with a weak D call TRBD1 (5 bases). Germline-derived CDR1 and CDR2 are GTSNPN and SVGIG (reference sequence). This CDR3 is built from 14 residues. Trimming stripped 5 bases from V and 0 bases from J, with 11 bases between. The CDR3 DNA sequence: TGTGCCTGGGCAACAGACAGTAGCAATCAGCCCCAGCATTTT. Its protein is CAWATDSSNQPQHF.

The chain carries TRBV30 and TRBJ2-5, with TRBD1 matching 7 bases. The V segment lost 5 bases and the J segment 2 bases; nucleotides outside the gene matches: 11. The germline gives CDR1 GTSNPN, CDR2 SVGIG (reference sequence). The CDR3 length is 15 residues. In DNA form, the CDR3 reads TGTGCCTGGTCCCACACAGGGGCTTCTCAAGAGACCCAGTACTTC. The encoded protein is CAWSHTGASQETQYF.

V gene TRBV6-5 combines with J gene TRBJ1-5, with TRBD1 identical over 9 bases. V lost 6 bases and J lost 5; bases outside the gene matches: 8. Germline V gene sequence: CDR1 MNHEY, CDR2 SVGAGI. This CDR3 comprises 15 residues. This CDR3 is CASSQTGGRDQPQHF. The CDR3 DNA follows: TGTGCCAGCAGCCAAACAGGGGGCCGGGATCAGCCCCAGCATTTT.

The chain recombines TRBV30 with TRBJ1-1; D gene uncertain. With 4 bases removed from V and 6 bases from J, the gap between germline ends came to 9 bases. Germline V gives CDR1 GTSNPN, CDR2 SVGIG (reference sequence). The CDR3 covers 11 residues. The DNA for the CDR3 is TGTGCCTGGACTGTTGAGGCTGAAGCTTTCTTT. It codes for CAWTVEAEAFF.

The chain joins TRBV29-1 to TRBJ2-7; TRBD1 is a possible D gene (6 bases). This CDR3 contains 12 residues. Germline V gives CDR1 SQVTM, CDR2 ANQGSEA. With 7 bases removed from V and 3 bases from J, the gap between germline ends came to 13 bases. The CDR3 sequence is CSARGQNYEQYF. Written as DNA, the CDR3 is TGCAGCGCTCGAGGACAGAACTACGAGCAGTACTTC.

This chain uses TRBV5-1 with TRBJ2-3; TRBD2 matches at 9 bases. This CDR3 comprises 15 residues. J lost 5 bases, V lost 4 bases, and 8 bases had no gene match. Germline V CDR1 and CDR2: SGHRS, YFSETQ. CDR3 amino acids: CASSTEREVVDTQYF. The DNA for the CDR3 is TGCGCCAGCAGCACCGAGCGGGAGGTGGTAGATACGCAGTATTTT.

The chain links TRBV30 to TRBJ1-1; TRBD1 aligns across 9 bases. CDR1 and CDR2 (germline): GTSNPN, SVGIG (reference sequence). Germline trimming cut 0 bases from V and 11 bases from J; bases unmatched to any gene: 7. CDR3 length: 13 amino acids. The CDR3 sequence is CAWSVTGGFSAFF. In DNA, the CDR3 is TGTGCCTGGAGTGTAACAGGGGGCTTCTCGGCTTTCTTT.

The chain carries TRBV7-2 and TRBJ1-2; 7 positions match TRBD1. The CDR3 is 17 amino acids. V shed 2 bases and J 1 base; nucleotides not matched to a gene: 10. The germline V gene has CDR1 SGHTA and CDR2 FQGNSA. CDR3 region: CASSLRDRSTINYGYTF. In DNA, the CDR3 is TGTGCCAGCAGCTTACGGGACAGATCTACGATTAACTATGGCTACACCTTC.

The rearrangement joins TRBV4-3 to TRBJ2-2, with 10 bases aligning to TRBD1. Germline V lookup: CDR1 LGHNA, CDR2 YSLEER. The V and J ends lost 4 bases and 6 bases, in that order; junction bases with no gene match: 5. The CDR3 covers 15 residues. The CDR3 loop is CASSRDRGLSGELFF. Written as DNA, the CDR3 is TGCGCCAGCAGCCGGGACAGGGGTCTATCCGGGGAGCTGTTTTTT.

The chain has TRBV7-6 and TRBJ1-5; tentative D call: TRBD1 (5 bases). CDR1 and CDR2 from the germline V gene are SGHVS and FNYEAQ. V was clipped by 2 bases and J by 3 bases, with 11 bases between them. The CDR3 contains 15 residues. The CDR3 loop reads CASSLNAGFNQPQHF. The CDR3 DNA reads as TGTGCCAGCAGCTTAAACGCAGGGTTCAATCAGCCCCAGCATTTT.

The CDR3 DNA is TGTGCCAGCAGCTCACAGTACTCTGAAGCTTTCTTT. Amino acid sequence: CASSSQYSEAFF. The V gene is TRBV13, the J gene TRBJ1-1; D is ambiguous. The V and J ends lost 4 bases and 6 bases respectively, with 9 bases between them. CDR1 and CDR2 from the germline V gene are PRHDT and FYEKMQ (reference sequence). There are 12 residues in the CDR3.

This chain links TRBV5-1 with TRBJ1-2; D might be TRBD1 (6 bases). The V gene lost 2 bases and the J gene lost 5 bases, with 13 bases spanning the gap. The CDR3 spans 14 residues. Germline V gene sequence: CDR1 SGHRS, CDR2 YFSETQ. CDR3 in DNA: TGCGCCAGCAGCTTACAGGGACAAACATATGGCTACACCTTC. This encodes CASSLQGQTYGYTF. Using reference TRBV5-1 and TRBJ1-2 for the parts outside the CDR3, the full variable domain is KAGVTQTPRYLIKTRGQQVTLSCSPISGHRSVSWYQQTPGQGLQFLFEYFSETQRNKGNFPGRFSGRQFSNSRSEMNVSTLELGDSALYLCASSLQGQTYGYTFGSGTRLTVV.

J is TRBJ2-7 and V is TRBV9, with TRBD2 identical over 11 bases. Germline values: CDR1 SGDLS, CDR2 YYNGEE. The CDR3 totals 15 residues. Trimming cost V 4 bases and J 1 base; bases outside gene matches: 4. CDR3 loop: CASSTGTSGSYEQYF. CDR3 in DNA: TGTGCCAGCAGCACCGGGACTAGCGGATCCTACGAGCAGTACTTC. The entire variable domain, with the rest obtained from reference TRBV9 and TRBJ2-7, is as follows: DSGVTQTPKHLITATGQRVTLRCSPRSGDLSVYWYQQSLDQGLQFLIQYYNGEERAKGNILERFSAQQFPDLHSELNLSSLELGDSALYFCASSTGTSGSYEQYFGPGTRLTVT.

This chain connects TRBV7-8 to TRBJ2-1; perhaps TRBD1 as D (5 bases). The length of the CDR3 is 14 residues. Per germline, CDR1 SGHVS and CDR2 FQNEAQ. V shed 5 bases and J shed 4 bases, with 12 bases lying between them. In nucleotides, the CDR3 is TGTGCCAGCAGCCCGGGCAGGGTTTACAATGAGCAGTTCTTC. Its protein is CASSPGRVYNEQFF. Looking up the rest from reference TRBV7-8 and TRBJ2-1 gives the full variable domain: GAGVSQSPRYKVAKRGQDVALRCDPISGHVSLFWYQQALGQGPEFLTYFQNEAQLDKSGLPSDRFFAERPEGSVSTLKIQRTQQEDSAVYLCASSPGRVYNEQFFGPGTRLTVL.

The chain combines TRBV27 with TRBJ2-7; D is undetermined. V dropped 2 bases and J dropped 6 bases, with 11 bases sitting between them. The CDR3 totals 13 residues. Germline CDR1 is MNHEY and CDR2 is SMNVEV (reference sequence). The CDR3 is CASSLNSGGEQYF. The CDR3 DNA reads TGTGCCAGCAGTTTAAACAGTGGTGGCGAGCAGTACTTC.

The gene calls are TRBV6-5 and TRBJ2-7; D remains unclear. CDR1 is MNHEY, CDR2 SVGAGI, per germline. CDR3 length equals 14 residues. V dropped 0 bases and J dropped 0 bases, with 6 bases sitting between them. The chain's CDR3 is CASSYSRGSYEQYF. The CDR3, as DNA: TGTGCCAGCAGTTACTCGAGAGGCTCCTACGAGCAGTACTTC.

V usage is TRBV19 and J usage is TRBJ1-6; D is unresolved. Germline CDR1 reads LNHDA; CDR2 reads SQIVND (reference sequence). The CDR3 covers 15 residues. Trimming removed 3 bases from V and 9 bases from J, with 15 bases in between. CDR3 DNA: TGTGCCAGTAGTATCGGGTCCGCCGATTCTTCACCCCTCCACTTT. It yields the protein CASSIGSADSSPLHF.

V gene TRBV5-1 combines with J gene TRBJ1-1, with a weak D call TRBD1 (5 bases). There are 15 residues in the CDR3. V was pared by 0 bases and J by 3 bases, with 12 bases between. The germline CDR1 and CDR2 sequences are SGHRS and YFSETQ. CDR3 bases: TGCGCCAGCAGCTTGGATTCGGGGGGAGACACTGAAGCTTTCTTT. Translation gives CASSLDSGGDTEAFF.

The gene calls are TRBV4-3 and TRBJ2-1; 10 nucleotides agree with TRBD2. Germline CDR1 and CDR2: LGHNA and YSLEER. V lost 2 bases to trimming and J lost 1 base; unmatched junction nucleotides: 5. CDR3 length: 17 residues. Here the CDR3 reads CASSQRLAGESYNEQFF. CDR3 in DNA: TGCGCCAGCAGCCAAAGGCTAGCGGGGGAATCCTACAATGAGCAGTTCTTC.